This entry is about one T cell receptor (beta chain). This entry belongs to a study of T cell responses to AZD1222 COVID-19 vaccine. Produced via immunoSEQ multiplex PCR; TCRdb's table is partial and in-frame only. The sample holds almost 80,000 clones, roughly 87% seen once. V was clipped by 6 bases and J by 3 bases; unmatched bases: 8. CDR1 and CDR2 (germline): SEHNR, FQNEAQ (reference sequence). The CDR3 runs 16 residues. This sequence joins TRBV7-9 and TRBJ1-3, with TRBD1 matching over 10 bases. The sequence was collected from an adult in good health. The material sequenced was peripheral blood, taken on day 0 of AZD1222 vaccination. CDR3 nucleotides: TGTGCCAGCAGTTTCTCCGGGACAGGGGATGGAAACACCATATATTTT. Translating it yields CASSFSGTGDGNTIYF.